These 14 T cell receptor beta chains share one sample of origin, sequenced in a study of shared clonotypes between healthy human individuals. The method was immunoSEQ multiplex PCR; TCRdb's version includes in-frame clones alone and lacks a portion of them. The sample carries millions of clones, approximately 90% recorded once. Sequences were obtained from naive CD4+ T cells sorted from blood. Regarding subset: CD45RA+ positively selected. These receptors all stem from a man younger than 30 in good health.

This clone was seen only once. V and J are TRBV5-6 and TRBJ1-6; D is unresolved. Germline V gene lookup returns CDR1 SGHDT and CDR2 YYEEEE. This CDR3 is 16 amino acids long. The V end was cut by 1 base, the J end by 8 bases, with 16 bases between. The CDR3 sequence is CASSLFVTARDSPLHF. The DNA of the CDR3 is TGTGCCAGCAGCTTGTTCGTGACGGCAAGGGATTCACCCCTCCACTTT.

The CDR3 loop is CASSATTGQGEKLFF. The DNA of the CDR3 is TGTGCCAGCAGCGCGACGACAGGACAGGGTGAAAAACTGTTTTTT. The rearrangement links TRBV9 to TRBJ1-4; 8 bases are shared with TRBD1. The CDR3 is 15 amino acids. Germline CDR1 is SGDLS and CDR2 is YYNGEE. The V and J ends lost 3 bases and 7 bases, in that order; junction bases with no gene match: 8. Looking up the rest from reference TRBV9 and TRBJ1-4 gives the full variable domain: DSGVTQTPKHLITATGQRVTLRCSPRSGDLSVYWYQQSLDQGLQFLIQYYNGEERAKGNILERFSAQQFPDLHSELNLSSLELGDSALYFCASSATTGQGEKLFFGSGTQLSVL.

In DNA form, the CDR3 reads TGTGCCAGCAGCTTATTTCCGGCGACTAACACCGGGGAGCTGTTTTTT. Translating gives CASSLFPATNTGELFF. J is TRBJ2-2 and V is TRBV7-3; D not resolved. V was clipped by 2 bases and J by 2 bases, with 12 bases between them. Germline loops: CDR1 SGHTA, CDR2 FQGTGA. The CDR3 consists of 16 residues.

This chain joins TRBV7-2 and TRBJ2-7; a weak D match, TRBD1 (6 bases). The CDR3 has 14 amino acids. Trimming took 5 bases from V and 2 from J, leaving 13 bases between them. Germline V CDR1 and CDR2: SGHTA, FQGNSA. CDR3: CASSKTGPAYEQYF. CDR3 nucleotide sequence: TGTGCCAGCAGCAAGACAGGTCCAGCCTACGAGCAGTACTTC. Variable domain in full (rest from reference TRBV7-2 and TRBJ2-7): GAGVSQSPSNKVTEKGKDVELRCDPISGHTALYWYRQSLGQGLEFLIYFQGNSAPDKSGLPSDRFSAERTGGSVSTLTIQRTQQEDSAVYLCASSKTGPAYEQYFGPGTRLTVT.

The chain joins TRBV5-4 to TRBJ2-3; D could derive from TRBD1 or TRBD2 (6 bases each). The germline V gene encodes CDR1 SGHNT and CDR2 YYREEE (reference sequence). CDR3 length: 14 residues. V gave up 6 bases and J gave up 2 bases, with 13 bases separating them. DNA for the CDR3: TGTGCCAGCACCCCCGGGGGCAACACAGATACGCAGTATTTT. Protein: CASTPGGNTDTQYF. Looking up the rest from reference TRBV5-4 and TRBJ2-3 gives the full variable domain: ETGVTQSPTHLIKTRGQQVTLRCSSQSGHNTVSWYQQALGQGPQFIFQYYREEENGRGNFPPRFSGLQFPNYSSELNVNALELDDSALYLCASTPGGNTDTQYFGPGTRLTVL.

This clone occurred once. The chain is built from TRBV5-1 and TRBJ1-3, with D possibly TRBD1 on 5 matching bases. The germline CDR1 and CDR2 sequences are SGHRS and YFSETQ. V was pared by 4 bases and J by 0 bases, with 11 bases between. The CDR3 is 15 amino acids. The chain's CDR3 is CASSDPGGSGNTIYF. The CDR3 DNA reads as TGCGCCAGCAGCGACCCCGGGGGCTCTGGAAACACCATATATTTT.

Details on this clone: The same CDR3 arises from other DNA sequences in this sample as well. This chain uses TRBV5-1 with TRBJ1-4; 9 nucleotides match TRBD1. The trim removed 0 bases at V and 7 bases at J, leaving 7 bases unmatched. Germline CDR1 reads SGHRS; CDR2 reads YFSETQ. The length of the CDR3 is 16 residues. Here the CDR3 DNA reads TGCGCCAGCAGCTTGGGGCCGGGACAGGGTGGTGAAAAACTGTTTTTT. Its protein is CASSLGPGQGGEKLFF.

Note on this clone: In the same sample, other DNA sequences code for this CDR3. This rearrangement joins TRBV9 to TRBJ2-7, with D uncertain. The CDR3 runs to 14 residues. CDR1 and CDR2 from the germline V gene are SGDLS and YYNGEE. V was pared by 0 bases and J by 1 base, with 8 bases between. CDR3 amino acids: CASSVGLVSYEQYF. The CDR3 DNA sequence: TGTGCCAGCAGCGTAGGTTTAGTTTCCTACGAGCAGTACTTC.

The chain couples TRBV7-2 to TRBJ1-1; 7 bases match TRBD1. Germline CDR1 SGHTA, CDR2 FQGNSA. This CDR3 comprises 16 residues. V gave up 1 base and J gave up 1 base; unmatched junction bases: 6. The CDR3: CASSLDRGRGNTEAFF. For the CDR3, the DNA is TGTGCCAGCAGCTTAGACAGGGGCCGAGGGAACACTGAAGCTTTCTTT. Using reference TRBV7-2 and TRBJ1-1 for the parts outside the CDR3, the full variable domain is GAGVSQSPSNKVTEKGKDVELRCDPISGHTALYWYRQSLGQGLEFLIYFQGNSAPDKSGLPSDRFSAERTGGSVSTLTIQRTQQEDSAVYLCASSLDRGRGNTEAFFGQGTRLTVV.

CDR3 in DNA: TGCGCCAGCAGCTTGGGTTTGGCAGTCAGAAACTATGGCTACACCTTC. Encoded protein: CASSLGLAVRNYGYTF. This chain links TRBV5-1 with TRBJ1-2; D gene uncertain. The CDR3 spans 16 residues. Germline loops: CDR1 SGHRS, CDR2 YFSETQ. V was pared by 0 bases and J by 2 bases, with 14 bases between.

The rearrangement uses TRBV18 and TRBJ2-3; the match to TRBD2 covers 9 bases. Germline assignment: CDR1 KGHSH and CDR2 LQKENI. This CDR3 region has 16 residues. The trim removed 3 bases at V and 0 bases at J, leaving 4 bases unmatched. CDR3 amino acids: CASSPRLAVSTDTQYF. In DNA form, the CDR3 reads TGTGCCAGCTCACCTAGACTAGCGGTTAGCACAGATACGCAGTATTTT.

The CDR3 here is CASRPYRDYSYEQYF. CDR3 in DNA: TGTGCCAGCAGACCGTACCGGGACTACTCCTACGAGCAGTACTTC. V gene TRBV6-5 combines with J gene TRBJ2-7; 7 nucleotides agree with TRBD2. CDR3 length: 15 amino acids. The junction had 8 bases not matched to a gene; V was cut back by 6 bases and J by 0 bases. Germline CDR1 is MNHEY and CDR2 is SVGAGI.

The CDR3 DNA reads as TGCGCCAGCAAAATAGTGGCCCTCGCAGATACGCAGTATTTT. As protein: CASKIVALADTQYF. The genes are TRBV4-1 and TRBJ2-3; D is undetermined. There are 14 residues in the CDR3. V lost 7 bases to trimming and J lost 4 bases, with 15 bases between them. Germline V CDR1 and CDR2: MGHRA, YSYEKL.

The chain is built from TRBV11-2 and TRBJ2-1; no clear D gene. The CDR3 is 16 amino acids. V was clipped by 1 base and J by 5 bases, with 15 bases between them. Germline CDR1 is SGHAT and CDR2 is FQNNGV. The CDR3 protein is CASSLGWLSANNEQFF. CDR3 bases: TGTGCCAGCAGCTTAGGGTGGTTATCAGCGAACAATGAGCAGTTCTTC.